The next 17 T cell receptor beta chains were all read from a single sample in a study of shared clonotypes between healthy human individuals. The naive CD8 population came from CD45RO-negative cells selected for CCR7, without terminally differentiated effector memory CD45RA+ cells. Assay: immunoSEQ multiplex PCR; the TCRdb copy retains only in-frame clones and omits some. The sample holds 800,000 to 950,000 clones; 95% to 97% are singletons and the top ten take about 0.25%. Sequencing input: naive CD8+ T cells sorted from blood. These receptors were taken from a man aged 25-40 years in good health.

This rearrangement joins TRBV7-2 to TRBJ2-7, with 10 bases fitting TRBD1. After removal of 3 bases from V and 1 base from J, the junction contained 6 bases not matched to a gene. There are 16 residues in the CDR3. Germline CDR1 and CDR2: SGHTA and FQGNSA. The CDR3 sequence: CASSFGTGERSYEQYF. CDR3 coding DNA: TGTGCCAGCAGCTTCGGGACAGGGGAACGGTCCTACGAGCAGTACTTC. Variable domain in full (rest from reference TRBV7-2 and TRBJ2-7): GAGVSQSPSNKVTEKGKDVELRCDPISGHTALYWYRQSLGQGLEFLIYFQGNSAPDKSGLPSDRFSAERTGGSVSTLTIQRTQQEDSAVYLCASSFGTGERSYEQYFGPGTRLTVT.

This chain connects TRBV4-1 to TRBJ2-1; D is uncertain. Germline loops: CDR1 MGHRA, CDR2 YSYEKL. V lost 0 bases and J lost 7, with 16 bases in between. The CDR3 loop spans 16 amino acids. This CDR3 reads CASSQDLDIRWNEQFF. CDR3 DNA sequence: TGCGCCAGCAGCCAAGACTTGGATATTCGGTGGAATGAGCAGTTCTTC.

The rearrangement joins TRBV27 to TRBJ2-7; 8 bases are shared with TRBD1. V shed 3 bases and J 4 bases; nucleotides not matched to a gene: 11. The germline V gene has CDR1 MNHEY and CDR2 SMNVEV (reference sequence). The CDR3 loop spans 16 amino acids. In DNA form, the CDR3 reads TGTGCCAGCAGTTTCTCGACAGGGGAGTCTGAATACGAGCAGTACTTC. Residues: CASSFSTGESEYEQYF.

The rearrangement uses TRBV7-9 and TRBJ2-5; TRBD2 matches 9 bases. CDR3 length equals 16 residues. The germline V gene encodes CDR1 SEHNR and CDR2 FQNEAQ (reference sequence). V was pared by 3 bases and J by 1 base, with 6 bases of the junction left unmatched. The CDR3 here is CASSFRLADRQETQYF. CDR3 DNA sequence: TGTGCCAGCAGCTTTCGACTAGCGGACCGCCAAGAGACCCAGTACTTC.

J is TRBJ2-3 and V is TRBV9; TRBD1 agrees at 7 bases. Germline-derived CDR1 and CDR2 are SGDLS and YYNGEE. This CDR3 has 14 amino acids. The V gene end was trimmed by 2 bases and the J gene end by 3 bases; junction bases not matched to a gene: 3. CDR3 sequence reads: CASSVDRLTDTQYF. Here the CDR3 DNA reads TGTGCCAGCAGCGTGGACAGGCTTACAGATACGCAGTATTTT. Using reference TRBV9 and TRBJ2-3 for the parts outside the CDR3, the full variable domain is DSGVTQTPKHLITATGQRVTLRCSPRSGDLSVYWYQQSLDQGLQFLIQYYNGEERAKGNILERFSAQQFPDLHSELNLSSLELGDSALYFCASSVDRLTDTQYFGPGTRLTVL.

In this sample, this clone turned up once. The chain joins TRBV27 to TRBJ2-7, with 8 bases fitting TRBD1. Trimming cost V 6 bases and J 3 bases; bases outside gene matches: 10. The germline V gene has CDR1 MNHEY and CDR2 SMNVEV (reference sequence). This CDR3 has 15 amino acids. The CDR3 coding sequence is TGTGCCAGCAGGCCTTGGGCAGGGGGCAGCTACGAGCAGTACTTC. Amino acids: CASRPWAGGSYEQYF.

The CDR3 DNA follows: TGTGCCAGCAGGGAGTCCGGGACTAGCGGGGGCAATGAGCAGTTCTTC. Translation: CASRESGTSGGNEQFF. This chain connects TRBV7-9 to TRBJ2-1, with 14 bases aligning to TRBD2. This CDR3 contains 16 residues. J gave up 6 bases and V 6 bases, and 7 bases lay outside the gene matches. The germline V gene encodes CDR1 SEHNR and CDR2 FQNEAQ (reference sequence).

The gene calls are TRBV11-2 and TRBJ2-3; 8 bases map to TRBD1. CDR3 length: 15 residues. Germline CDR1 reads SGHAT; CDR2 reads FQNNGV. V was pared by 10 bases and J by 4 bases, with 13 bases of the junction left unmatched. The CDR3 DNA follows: TGTGCCACTGAACCGGGACAGGTCGGCGCAGATACGCAGTATTTT. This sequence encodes CATEPGQVGADTQYF.

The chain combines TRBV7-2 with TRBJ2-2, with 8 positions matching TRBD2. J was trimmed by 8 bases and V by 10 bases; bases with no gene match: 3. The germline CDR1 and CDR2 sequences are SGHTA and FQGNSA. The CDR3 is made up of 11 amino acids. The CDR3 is CATREGGELFF. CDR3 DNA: TGTGCCACCCGGGAGGGGGGGGAGCTGTTTTTT.

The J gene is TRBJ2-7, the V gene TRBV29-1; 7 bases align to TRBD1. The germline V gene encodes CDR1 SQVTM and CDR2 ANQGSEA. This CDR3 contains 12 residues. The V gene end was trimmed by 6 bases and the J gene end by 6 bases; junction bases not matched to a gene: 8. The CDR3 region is CSVGRQGGEQYF. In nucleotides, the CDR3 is TGCAGCGTGGGAAGACAGGGTGGCGAGCAGTACTTC.

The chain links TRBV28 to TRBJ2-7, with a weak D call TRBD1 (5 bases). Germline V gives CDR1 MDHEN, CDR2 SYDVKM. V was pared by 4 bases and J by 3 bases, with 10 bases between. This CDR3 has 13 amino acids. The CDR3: CASSSHRIYEQYF. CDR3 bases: TGTGCCAGCAGTTCCCACAGGATCTACGAGCAGTACTTC.

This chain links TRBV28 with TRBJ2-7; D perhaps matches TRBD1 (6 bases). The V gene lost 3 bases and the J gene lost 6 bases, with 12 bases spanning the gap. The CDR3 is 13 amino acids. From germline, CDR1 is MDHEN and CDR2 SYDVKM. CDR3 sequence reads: CASSFPGQTEQYF. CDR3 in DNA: TGTGCCAGCAGTTTTCCCGGACAGACCGAGCAGTACTTC. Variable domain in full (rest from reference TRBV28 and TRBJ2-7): DVKVTQSSRYLVKRTGEKVFLECVQDMDHENMFWYRQDPGLGLRLIYFSYDVKMKEKGDIPEGYSVSREKKERFSLILESASTNQTSMYLCASSFPGQTEQYFGPGTRLTVT.

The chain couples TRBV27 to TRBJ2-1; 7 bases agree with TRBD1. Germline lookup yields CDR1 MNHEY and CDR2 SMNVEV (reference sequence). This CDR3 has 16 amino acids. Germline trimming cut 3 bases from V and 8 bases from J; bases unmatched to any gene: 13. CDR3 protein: CASSFVRGYHGDEQFF. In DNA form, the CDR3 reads TGTGCCAGCAGTTTTGTCAGGGGGTATCATGGGGATGAGCAGTTCTTC.

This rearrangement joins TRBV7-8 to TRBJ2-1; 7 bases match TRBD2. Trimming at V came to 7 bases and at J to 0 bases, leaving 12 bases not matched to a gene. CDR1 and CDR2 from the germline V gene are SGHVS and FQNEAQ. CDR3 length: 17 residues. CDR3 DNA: TGTGCCAGCACTCCCTCTGGGGGGGAGCCCTCCTACAATGAGCAGTTCTTC. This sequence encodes CASTPSGGEPSYNEQFF. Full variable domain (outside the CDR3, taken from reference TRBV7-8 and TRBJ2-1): GAGVSQSPRYKVAKRGQDVALRCDPISGHVSLFWYQQALGQGPEFLTYFQNEAQLDKSGLPSDRFFAERPEGSVSTLKIQRTQQEDSAVYLCASTPSGGEPSYNEQFFGPGTRLTVL.

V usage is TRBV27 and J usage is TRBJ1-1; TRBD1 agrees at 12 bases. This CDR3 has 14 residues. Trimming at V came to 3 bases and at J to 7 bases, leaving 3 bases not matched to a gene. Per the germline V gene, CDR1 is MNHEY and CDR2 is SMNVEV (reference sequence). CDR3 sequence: CASSFGTGGVEAFF. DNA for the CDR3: TGTGCCAGCAGTTTTGGGACAGGGGGCGTTGAAGCTTTCTTT.

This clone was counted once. The CDR3 DNA is TGTGCCAGCAGCTTAGACGGCGGGGGGCCCACAGATACGCAGTATTTT. Translation: CASSLDGGGPTDTQYF. The V call is TRBV7-9, the J call TRBJ2-3; 8 nucleotides agree with TRBD2. The germline V gene encodes CDR1 SEHNR and CDR2 FQNEAQ (reference sequence). Trimming at V came to 1 base and at J to 2 bases, leaving 5 bases not matched to a gene. CDR3 length: 16 amino acids.

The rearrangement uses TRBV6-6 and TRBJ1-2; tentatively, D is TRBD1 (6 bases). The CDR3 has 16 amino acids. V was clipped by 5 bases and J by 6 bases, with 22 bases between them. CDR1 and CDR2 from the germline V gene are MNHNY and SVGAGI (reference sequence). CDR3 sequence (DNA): TGTGCCAGCAGTGGGATAAACAAGGACAGTAGTCATGGCTACACCTTC. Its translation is CASSGINKDSSHGYTF.